These T cell receptor beta chains were read from a single sample in a study of blood T cell repertoires in COVID-19. Libraries were prepared by immunoSEQ multiplex PCR; TCRdb keeps only in-frame clonotypes and omits some of them. Of 130,000 to 150,000 clones in the sample, roughly 90% were seen once. Source material: PBMCs or T cells enriched from blood (not recorded which). These receptors were taken from a woman in her twenties or thirties with acute COVID-19. Both conserved end residues are part of each CDR3. A D gene is named only where the DNA matches it firmly. Clone size is stated in some rows and not others, as once, few, many or a class when expanded.

TRBJ2-7,NA,TRBD1,TRBV10-3,TGTGCCAGCGGGACAGGGGAGTACGCCGAGCAGTACTTC,CASGTGEYAEQYF
TRBJ2-7,NA,NA,TRBV11-2,TGTGCCAGTGGTGAACAGGCCGCATCCTACGAGCAGTACTTC,CASGEQAASYEQYF
TRBJ1-2,NA,TRBD1,TRBV5-5,TGTGCCAGCAGCTTGGAGGGACAGGGGGCGTATATGTATGGCTACACCTTC,CASSLEGQGAYMYGYTF
TRBJ1-5,NA,TRBD1,TRBV19,TGTGCCAGTAGTTCGGGACAGGGACGAGGCAATCAGCCCCAGCATTTT,CASSSGQGRGNQPQHF
TRBJ2-1,NA,TRBD1,TRBV11-2,TGTGCCAGCACCCCCAAGCGTGGGACAGGGCGCAACAATGAGCAGTTCTTC,CASTPKRGTGRNNEQFF
TRBJ2-7,NA,NA,TRBV6-5,TGTGCCACGGGGATTGGCGAAACCTACGAGCAGTACTTC,CATGIGETYEQYF
TRBJ1-1,NA,NA,TRBV18,TGTGCCAGCTCACCATTGGAGGGCATGAACACTGAAGCTTTCTTT,CASSPLEGMNTEAFF
TRBJ1-2,once,TRBD1,TRBV5-4,TGTGCCAGCAGCGAGGGACAGGGGGCTCTTATCGTCGGCTACACCTTC,CASSEGQGALIVGYTF
TRBJ1-6,once,NA,TRBV10-3,TGTGCCATCAGGGGAGACGATAATTCACCCCTCCACTTT,CAIRGDDNSPLHF
TRBJ2-7,once,NA,TRBV19,TGTGCCAGTAGTATAACGGGCGGGACGGGCGAGCAGTACTTC,CASSITGGTGEQYF
TRBJ2-7,NA,TRBD1,TRBV12-3/TRBV12-4,TGTGCCAGCAGTTGGGACAGAAGCTCCGAGCAGTACTTC,CASSWDRSSEQYF
TRBJ2-1,few,TRBD2,TRBV6-5,TGTGCCAGCAGTTACGCTAGCGGGAGTCTCGTTGAGCAGTTCTTC,CASSYASGSLVEQFF
TRBJ2-7,NA,NA,TRBV28,TGTGCCAGCAGTCCCACCATGGCGGGGATCTTCTACGAGCAGTACTTC,CASSPTMAGIFYEQYF
TRBJ2-5,NA,NA,TRBV28,TGTGCCAGCAGTTTACAGGGGGGAGAGACCCAGTACTTC,CASSLQGGETQYF
TRBJ2-3,NA,NA,TRBV24-1,TGTGCCACCAGCACTCAGGGCACAGATACGCAGTATTTT,CATSTQGTDTQYF
TRBJ1-4,NA,NA,TRBV28,TGTGCCAGCAGTTTTTGGGACTTTAATGAAAAACTGTTTTTT,CASSFWDFNEKLFF